One sample yielded the 30 T cell receptor beta chains listed below, sequenced in a study of cytomegalovirus exposure and HLA in healthy donors. Method: immunoSEQ multiplex PCR; TCRdb's copy keeps in-frame clones and lacks some. The data contain about 75,000 clones, approximately 80% of them seen just once; the ten biggest clones take up 3%. Sequencing was performed on PBMCs. The receptors come from a man aged 30 to 45 in good health and CMV-seronegative.

The chain joins TRBV28 to TRBJ2-2; no definite D call. V dropped 7 bases and J dropped 6 bases, with 12 bases sitting between them. The CDR3 runs 13 residues. Germline CDR1 reads MDHEN; CDR2 reads SYDVKM. CDR3 nucleotides: TGTGCCAGCATTCCTCGAGTCCCCGGGGAGCTGTTTTTT. Translation gives CASIPRVPGELFF.

This chain links TRBV6-5 with TRBJ1-6, with TRBD1 matching 7 bases. There are 14 residues in the CDR3. Trimming removed 6 bases from V and 5 bases from J; junction bases left unmatched: 4. Germline-derived CDR1 and CDR2 are MNHEY and SVGAGI. This chain's CDR3 is CASRLGQNNSPLHF. The CDR3 DNA sequence: TGTGCCAGCAGACTGGGACAGAATAATTCACCCCTCCACTTT.

In DNA form, the CDR3 reads TGCGCCAGCAGCCAAAAGACAGGCTCTGGGGCCAACGTCCTGACTTTC. Its protein product is CASSQKTGSGANVLTF. The genes are TRBV4-3 and TRBJ2-6; possibly TRBD1 for D (6 bases). The length of the CDR3 is 16 residues. CDR1 and CDR2 (germline): LGHNA, YSLEER. V was clipped by 2 bases and J by 0 bases, with 8 bases between them.

The chain links TRBV2 to TRBJ1-1; D is ambiguous. This CDR3 contains 14 residues. Per germline, CDR1 SNHLY and CDR2 FYNNEI. With 3 bases removed from V and 5 bases from J, the gap between germline ends came to 13 bases. CDR3 residues: CASSETEAGTEAFF. The CDR3 region has the DNA TGTGCCAGCAGTGAGACCGAGGCGGGAACTGAAGCTTTCTTT.

This clone was seen a single time. This chain uses TRBV27 with TRBJ2-2; D perhaps matches TRBD2 (6 bases). Trimming removed 2 bases at V and 4 bases at J, with 11 bases between. Germline V CDR1 and CDR2: MNHEY, SMNVEV (reference sequence). The CDR3 consists of 15 residues. CDR3 in amino acids: CASSLVGGSTGELFF. The CDR3 region has the DNA TGTGCCAGCAGTTTAGTGGGGGGATCCACCGGGGAGCTGTTTTTT.

The genes are TRBV4-3 and TRBJ1-1, with D perhaps matching TRBD1 (5 bases). The V end was cut by 7 bases, the J end by 1 base, with 16 bases between. This CDR3 contains 15 residues. Per germline, CDR1 LGHNA and CDR2 YSLEER. CDR3 loop: CASKGGASGNTEAFF. DNA for the CDR3: TGCGCCAGCAAGGGAGGGGCCAGTGGGAACACTGAAGCTTTCTTT.

The CDR3 here is CSVGGRHYNEQFF. CDR3 bases: TGCAGCGTAGGGGGACGGCACTACAATGAGCAGTTCTTC. The rearrangement uses TRBV29-1 and TRBJ2-1; possibly TRBD1 for D (6 bases). CDR1 and CDR2 (germline): SQVTM, ANQGSEA. The CDR3 has 13 amino acids. Deletions cut 6 bases from V and 3 bases from J, with 12 bases between.

The chain recombines TRBV28 with TRBJ1-2, with D possibly being TRBD1 (6 bases). Looked up from germline, CDR1 is MDHEN and CDR2 is SYDVKM. Trimming removed 6 bases from V and 8 bases from J, with 19 bases in between. The CDR3 is made up of 14 amino acids. The CDR3 DNA follows: TGTGCCAGCAGCTCCGGACAGCTAAGGTACGGCTACACCTTC. This encodes CASSSGQLRYGYTF.

The chain links TRBV7-2 to TRBJ2-7; tentative D call: TRBD2 (5 bases). This CDR3 spans 15 amino acids. Germline loops: CDR1 SGHTA, CDR2 FQGNSA. V lost 3 bases and J 4 bases, leaving 16 bases between the germline ends. The CDR3 bases are TGTGCCAGCAGCTTGGCGGGTAGCGCAATGTACGAGCAGTACGTC. Translated: CASSLAGSAMYEQYV.

The chain recombines TRBV18 with TRBJ2-1; 7 positions match TRBD1. V shed 4 bases and J 0 bases; nucleotides not matched to a gene: 3. CDR3 size: 15 residues. Germline V CDR1 and CDR2: KGHSH, LQKENI. CDR3 bases: TGTGCCAGCTCACGACAGGGACGCTCCTACAATGAGCAGTTCTTC. This codes for CASSRQGRSYNEQFF. Together with reference TRBV18 and TRBJ2-1, the CDR3 gives the full variable domain: NAGVMQNPRHLVRRRGQEARLRCSPMKGHSHVYWYRQLPEEGLKFMVYLQKENIIDESGMPKERFSAEFPKEGPSILRIQQVVRGDSAAYFCASSRQGRSYNEQFFGPGTRLTVL.

V usage is TRBV5-1 and J usage is TRBJ1-2; the D gene is possibly TRBD1 (5 bases). This CDR3 contains 14 residues. The V gene's germline CDR1 is SGHRS and CDR2 YFSETQ. V lost 4 bases, J lost 4 bases, and 14 bases lay in between. DNA of the CDR3: TGCGCCAGCAGCCAGATGGGGGGAGGCTATGGCTACACCTTC. Encoded protein: CASSQMGGGYGYTF.

The chain couples TRBV7-6 to TRBJ2-1, with 9 bases fitting TRBD2. The CDR3 consists of 18 residues. Germline-derived CDR1 and CDR2 are SGHVS and FNYEAQ. Trimming cost V 0 bases and J 9 bases; bases outside gene matches: 15. As DNA, the CDR3 is TGTGCCAGCAGCTTAGCAAGCGGCTTGGGACTAGCCGGGGGTGAGCAGTTCTTC. Translated, it gives CASSLASGLGLAGGEQFF.

This sequence joins TRBV19 and TRBJ2-7; possibly TRBD2 for D (6 bases). V lost 4 bases and J 5 bases, leaving 15 bases between the germline ends. The germline gives CDR1 LNHDA, CDR2 SQIVND (reference sequence). CDR3 length equals 14 residues. As DNA, the CDR3 is TGTGCCAGTAGTAGCGGTGTGGAGGGGAACGAGCAGTACTTC. This encodes CASSSGVEGNEQYF.

This chain joins TRBV7-8 and TRBJ2-1; TRBD1 aligns across 7 bases. V lost 4 bases, J lost 5 bases, and 8 bases stayed unmatched. Germline CDR1 reads SGHVS; CDR2 reads FQNEAQ. The CDR3 runs to 15 residues. The CDR3 reads CASSSYRGSDNEQFF. The CDR3 bases are TGTGCCAGCAGCTCCTACAGGGGCTCTGACAATGAGCAGTTCTTC.

V is TRBV23-1 and J is TRBJ2-7; the D is unclear. TRBV23-1 is labeled an ORF, and its function is uncertain. The length of the CDR3 is 15 residues. Trimming stripped 2 bases from V and 3 bases from J, with 14 bases between. For the CDR3, the DNA is TGCGCCAGCAGTCAAAAATCGCGACTCAACTACGAGCAGTACGTC. It yields the protein CASSQKSRLNYEQYV.

The J gene is TRBJ1-1, the V gene TRBV11-3; D remains unclear. This CDR3 region has 14 residues. V was trimmed by 1 base and J by 2 bases, leaving 8 bases between them. Germline V lookup: CDR1 SGHNT, CDR2 YENEEA. The CDR3 DNA is TGTGCCAGCAGCTTAGCAGGTAGTAACACTGAAGCTTTCTTT. Its protein is CASSLAGSNTEAFF.

The chain carries TRBV18 and TRBJ2-2; TRBD2 is a possible D gene (5 bases). Germline assignment: CDR1 KGHSH and CDR2 LQKENI. This CDR3 has 16 amino acids. V was cut by 2 bases and J by 6 bases, with 16 bases left in between. Written as DNA, the CDR3 is TGTGCCAGCTCACCATCATCCCTCGAGGGTGCCGGGGAGCTGTTTTTT. Translated, it gives CASSPSSLEGAGELFF.

V gene TRBV7-2 combines with J gene TRBJ2-1, with 12 bases that match TRBD2. Germline loops: CDR1 SGHTA, CDR2 FQGNSA. The CDR3 is 17 residues long. V was clipped by 3 bases and J by 10 bases; unmatched bases: 13. The DNA of the CDR3 is TGTGCCAGCAGCTTCCCTACGGGACTAGCGGGCCACAGAGAGCAGTTCTTC. This gives the protein CASSFPTGLAGHREQFF.

The chain is built from TRBV27 and TRBJ2-2; D ambiguous. V shed 3 bases and J shed 4 bases, with 6 bases lying between them. The CDR3 is made up of 13 amino acids. Germline loops: CDR1 MNHEY, CDR2 SMNVEV (reference sequence). CDR3 in DNA: TGTGCCAGCAGTTTCCAGGTCACCGGGGAGCTGTTTTTT. This gives the protein CASSFQVTGELFF.

CDR3: CASSVTGALGEQYF. In DNA form, the CDR3 reads TGTGCCAGCAGCGTAACTGGGGCTCTTGGGGAGCAGTACTTC. The chain joins TRBV9 to TRBJ2-7; D is perhaps TRBD1 (5 bases). Trimming left V 1 base short and J 7 bases short, with 15 bases between. Germline assignment: CDR1 SGDLS and CDR2 YYNGEE. The CDR3 sequence is 14 residues long.

This clone was counted once. The chain uses TRBV18 and TRBJ2-1; 9 bases are shared with TRBD1. V shed 6 bases and J 4 bases; nucleotides not matched to a gene: 10. This CDR3 contains 16 residues. Per the germline V gene, CDR1 is KGHSH and CDR2 is LQKENI. CDR3 amino acids: CASSPSTGGSYNEQFF. The DNA for the CDR3 is TGTGCCAGCTCCCCATCTACAGGGGGCTCTTACAATGAGCAGTTCTTC.

The chain uses TRBV11-3 and TRBJ2-3; 7 nucleotides align to TRBD2. Trimming cost V 2 bases and J 3 bases; bases outside gene matches: 8. Per the germline V gene, CDR1 is SGHNT and CDR2 is YENEEA. The CDR3 extends over 16 amino acids. This chain's CDR3 is CASSLLRGRATDTQYF. The CDR3 DNA reads as TGTGCCAGCAGCTTATTGCGGGGGAGGGCGACAGATACGCAGTATTTT.

The V call is TRBV13, the J call TRBJ2-7, with TRBD2 matching 10 bases. The germline V gene has CDR1 PRHDT and CDR2 FYEKMQ (reference sequence). Unmatched junction bases numbered 10, after V lost 0 bases and J lost 5 bases. This CDR3 spans 17 amino acids. CDR3 amino acids: CASSLGLEREGPHEQYV. CDR3 DNA: TGTGCCAGCAGCTTAGGCTTGGAGCGGGAGGGTCCCCACGAGCAGTACGTC.

V gene TRBV10-2 combines with J gene TRBJ1-5; 9 bases fit TRBD1. The CDR3 contains 14 residues. Germline CDR1 and CDR2: WSHSY and SAAADI. After removal of 8 bases from V and 1 base from J, the junction contained 3 bases not matched to a gene. The CDR3 DNA sequence: TGCGCCAGCCGAGACAGGGGGAGCAATCAGCCCCAGCATTTT. Protein sequence: CASRDRGSNQPQHF.

This chain uses TRBV11-3 with TRBJ2-7; a weak D match, TRBD2 (5 bases). Germline-derived CDR1 and CDR2 are SGHNT and YENEEA. The CDR3 covers 11 residues. This chain's CDR3 is CASSLRDQLDV. Here the CDR3 DNA reads TGTGCCAGCAGCCTCCGGGATCAGCTTGACGTC.

A single count supports this clone. J is TRBJ2-2 and V is TRBV5-5; TRBD1 is a possible D gene (6 bases). The CDR3 is 15 residues long. The ends were cut back, 0 bases at V and 5 bases at J, with 11 bases in the middle. CDR1 and CDR2 from the germline V gene are SGHKS and YYEKEE (reference sequence). CDR3 in amino acids: CASSLGGTQTGELFF. The DNA of the CDR3 is TGTGCCAGCAGCTTGGGGGGGACACAGACCGGGGAGCTGTTTTTT.

The V call is TRBV5-4, the J call TRBJ2-3; unclear D gene. This CDR3 contains 14 residues. Germline CDR1 and CDR2: SGHNT and YYREEE (reference sequence). V gave up 3 bases and J gave up 2 bases, with 10 bases separating them. CDR3 protein: CASSWLGDTDTQYF. CDR3 bases: TGTGCCAGCAGCTGGCTAGGAGACACAGATACGCAGTATTTT.

V is TRBV4-1 and J is TRBJ2-2; 9 nucleotides line up with TRBD2. Trimming removed 0 bases from V and 5 bases from J; junction bases left unmatched: 7. This CDR3 has 17 residues. Germline values: CDR1 MGHRA, CDR2 YSYEKL. The CDR3 coding sequence is TGCGCCAGCAGCCAAGAGGGTAGCGGGAGTGGTACCGGGGAGCTGTTTTTT. Protein product: CASSQEGSGSGTGELFF.

CDR3 DNA: TGTGCCAGTAGTCCGAGCGGGGGGGCCAGAGAGACCCAGTACTTC. Protein: CASSPSGGARETQYF. The rearrangement joins TRBV19 to TRBJ2-5; TRBD2 aligns across 10 bases. V gave up 5 bases and J gave up 4 bases; unmatched junction bases: 7. The CDR3 totals 15 residues. Germline V gives CDR1 LNHDA, CDR2 SQIVND (reference sequence).

CDR3 in DNA: TGCGCCAGCAGCGCCAACAGGGCCAGGGGAGAGACCCAGTACTTC. It yields the protein CASSANRARGETQYF. The chain is built from TRBV5-1 and TRBJ2-5; weak D call: TRBD1 (6 bases). The CDR3 runs to 15 residues. Trimming removed 4 bases from V and 4 bases from J, with 17 bases in between. Germline loops: CDR1 SGHRS, CDR2 YFSETQ.